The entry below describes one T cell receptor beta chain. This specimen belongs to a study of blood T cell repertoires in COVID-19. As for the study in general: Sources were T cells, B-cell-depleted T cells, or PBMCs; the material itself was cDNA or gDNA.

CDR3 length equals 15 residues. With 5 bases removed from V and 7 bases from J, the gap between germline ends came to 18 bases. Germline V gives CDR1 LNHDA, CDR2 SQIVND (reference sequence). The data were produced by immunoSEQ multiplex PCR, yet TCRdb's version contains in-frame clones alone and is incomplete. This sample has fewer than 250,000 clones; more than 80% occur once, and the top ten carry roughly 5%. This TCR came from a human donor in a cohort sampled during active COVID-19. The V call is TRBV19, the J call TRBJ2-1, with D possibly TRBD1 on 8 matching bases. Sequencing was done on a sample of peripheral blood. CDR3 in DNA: TGTGCCAGTAGTCCACGGACAGGGAGGGTTAATGAGCAGTTCTTC. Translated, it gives CASSPRTGRVNEQFF.